Listed here are 9 T cell receptor beta chains from one sample, sequenced in a study of blood T cell repertoires in COVID-19 (dated by TCRdb to the early 2020s). Library preparation employed the immunoSEQ multiplex PCR assay. The clones in this table, taken by TCRdb from immuneACCESS, are in-frame only. Not every clone is retained; where verified, under half of the shortfall comes from an unresolved V gene, and the cause of the rest is unknown. Across this sample there are 200,000 to 250,000 clones, with about 90% seen only once. 1.2% of the sample belongs to the ten largest clones. Sequenced material: PBMCs or T cells enriched from blood (not recorded which). The receptors originated from a man aged 25 to 40 who had recovered from COVID-19.

The chain is built from TRBV4-1 and TRBJ1-3, with unresolved D. V was cut by 2 bases and J by 3 bases, with 11 bases left in between. The CDR3 length is 15 residues. Germline V gene data show CDR1 as MGHRA and CDR2 as YSYEKL. CDR3 sequence reads: CASSQIRTLGNTIYF. The CDR3, as DNA: TGCGCCAGCAGCCAAATCAGGACTCTTGGAAACACCATATATTTT.

V usage is TRBV30 and J usage is TRBJ2-1; D gene uncertain. The CDR3 length is 15 residues. Germline lookup yields CDR1 GTSNPN and CDR2 SVGIG (reference sequence). Trimming left V 2 bases short and J 9 bases short, with 20 bases between. The CDR3 loop reads CAWSFPAMTYGEQFF. The CDR3 DNA is TGTGCCTGGAGTTTTCCGGCCATGACATACGGTGAGCAGTTCTTC. The full variable domain, in which reference TRBV30 and TRBJ2-1 provide the parts outside the CDR3, is SQTIHQWPATLVQPVGSPLSLECTVEGTSNPNLYWYRQAAGRGLQLLFYSVGIGQISSEVPQNLSASRPQDRQFILSSKKLLLSDSGFYLCAWSFPAMTYGEQFFGPGTRLTVL.

The gene calls are TRBV7-9 and TRBJ1-4; D gene uncertain. The CDR3 has 12 residues. Trimming removed 5 bases at V and 6 bases at J, with 7 bases between. Germline V gives CDR1 SEHNR, CDR2 FQNEAQ (reference sequence). The CDR3 loop reads CASSVRDEKLFF. DNA for the CDR3: TGTGCCAGCAGCGTCCGGGATGAAAAACTGTTTTTT.

The gene calls are TRBV5-8 and TRBJ1-1, with no clear D. The CDR3 is 12 residues long. The V gene's germline CDR1 is SGHTS and CDR2 YDEGEE. Trimming removed 9 bases from V and 10 bases from J, with 19 bases in between. The chain's CDR3 is CATTKPTFRAFF. The CDR3 bases are TGTGCCACGACCAAGCCGACTTTTCGAGCTTTCTTT.

The chain joins TRBV14 to TRBJ2-7, with D maybe TRBD2 (6 bases). From germline, CDR1 is SGHDN and CDR2 FVKESK. The CDR3 consists of 13 residues. Between the trimmed V and J ends, which lost 4 bases and 3 bases, there was a span of 10 bases. The CDR3 DNA sequence: TGTGCCAGCAGCCCTACGGGACTCTACGAGCAGTACTTC. Residues: CASSPTGLYEQYF. The whole variable domain, filled in from reference TRBV14 and TRBJ2-7, reads EAGVTQFPSHSVIEKGQTVTLRCDPISGHDNLYWYRRVMGKEIKFLLHFVKESKQDESGMPNNRFLAERTGGTYSTLKVQPAELEDSGVYFCASSPTGLYEQYFGPGTRLTVT.

With regard to this clone: Other DNA sequences in the sample encode the same CDR3. This chain joins TRBV27 and TRBJ1-2, with unresolved D. V lost 0 bases, J lost 8 bases, and 10 bases lay in between. This CDR3 is 13 amino acids long. Germline loops: CDR1 MNHEY, CDR2 SMNVEV (reference sequence). DNA of the CDR3: TGTGCCAGCAGTTTATCTGAGGGTAGCGGCTACACCTTC. As protein: CASSLSEGSGYTF.

The chain employs TRBV29-1 and TRBJ2-5; tentatively, D is TRBD2 (6 bases). Germline CDR1 and CDR2: SQVTM and ANQGSEA. The CDR3 runs 13 residues. Trimming left V 7 bases short and J 5 bases short, with 17 bases between. The CDR3 bases are TGCAGCGGTCGAGGGACTTCTAGGGAGACCCAGTACTTC. This gives the protein CSGRGTSRETQYF.

The chain couples TRBV6-2 or TRBV6-3 to TRBJ2-7; D might be TRBD1 (5 bases). The V end was cut by 6 bases, the J end by 4 bases, with 19 bases between. The germline V gene encodes CDR1 MNHEY and CDR2 SVGEGT. The CDR3 contains 15 residues. CDR3 sequence reads: CASSPAFGAGYEQYF. CDR3 sequence (DNA): TGTGCCAGCAGCCCAGCCTTTGGGGCCGGATACGAGCAGTACTTC.

V usage is TRBV9 and J usage is TRBJ2-5; 7 positions match TRBD2. Looked up from germline, CDR1 is SGDLS and CDR2 is YYNGEE. The CDR3 contains 14 residues. V gave up 3 bases and J gave up 1 base; unmatched junction bases: 3. CDR3 sequence reads: CASSGAGAQETQYF. In DNA, the CDR3 is TGTGCCAGCAGCGGGGCGGGAGCCCAAGAGACCCAGTACTTC.